The clone carrying this T cell receptor (beta chain) was recorded once. CDR1 is MDHEN and CDR2 is SYDVKM in the germline V gene. This CDR3 is 14 amino acids long. The V end was cut by 6 bases, the J end by 0 bases, with 8 bases between. This entry is derived from a study of blood T cell repertoires in COVID-19. Only in-frame clones appear in the TCRdb table, and some are missing; sequencing was by immunoSEQ multiplex PCR. This sample yields hundreds of thousands of clones, of which roughly 80% are seen a single time; roughly 10% belongs to the top ten. The chain combines TRBV28 with TRBJ2-2; D unresolved. This receptor was identified in a woman aged 80 or older with acute or convalescent COVID-19. The sample comprised peripheral blood. DNA for the CDR3: TGTGCCAGCAGGATGCAGTCGAACACCGGGGAGCTGTTTTTT. Its translation: CASRMQSNTGELFF. Combining the CDR3 with reference TRBV28 and TRBJ2-2 gives the whole variable domain DVKVTQSSRYLVKRTGEKVFLECVQDMDHENMFWYRQDPGLGLRLIYFSYDVKMKEKGDIPEGYSVSREKKERFSLILESASTNQTSMYLCASRMQSNTGELFFGEGSRLTVL.